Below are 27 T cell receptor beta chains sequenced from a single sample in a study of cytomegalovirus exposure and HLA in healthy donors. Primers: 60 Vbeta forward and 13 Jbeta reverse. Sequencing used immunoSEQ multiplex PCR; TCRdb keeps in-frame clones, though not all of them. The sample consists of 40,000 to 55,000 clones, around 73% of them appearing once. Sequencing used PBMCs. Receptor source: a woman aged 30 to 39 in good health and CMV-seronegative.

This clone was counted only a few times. The CDR3 bases are TGTGCCAGTACACAGCTCGGGGGTAATCAGCCCCAGCATTTT. Protein: CASTQLGGNQPQHF. The rearrangement uses TRBV19 and TRBJ1-5; weak D call: TRBD1 (5 bases). Trimming took 7 bases from V and 4 from J, leaving 14 bases between them. The CDR3 length is 14 residues. Germline V gives CDR1 LNHDA, CDR2 SQIVND (reference sequence).

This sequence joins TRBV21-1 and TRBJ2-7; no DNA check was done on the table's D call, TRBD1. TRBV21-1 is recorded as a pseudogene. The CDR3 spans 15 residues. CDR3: CASSNSPGGSYEQYF. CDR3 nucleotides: TGTGCCAGCAGCAACTCGCCAGGGGGCTCCTACGAGCAGTACTTC.

The CDR3 DNA reads TGTGCCTGGAGTGTAAGCCCCAACACTGAAGCTTTCTTT. This codes for CAWSVSPNTEAFF. V and J are TRBV30 and TRBJ1-1; no definite D call. Germline-derived CDR1 and CDR2 are GTSNPN and SVGIG (reference sequence). The CDR3 sequence is 13 residues long. V was trimmed by 0 bases and J by 2 bases, leaving 7 bases between them.

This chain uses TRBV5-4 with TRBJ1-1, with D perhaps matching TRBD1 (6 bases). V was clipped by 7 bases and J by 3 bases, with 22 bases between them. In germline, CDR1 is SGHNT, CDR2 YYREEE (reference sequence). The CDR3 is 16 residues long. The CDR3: CASGTGGPNSYTEAFF. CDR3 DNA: TGTGCCAGCGGAACGGGGGGGCCGAATAGCTACACTGAAGCTTTCTTT.

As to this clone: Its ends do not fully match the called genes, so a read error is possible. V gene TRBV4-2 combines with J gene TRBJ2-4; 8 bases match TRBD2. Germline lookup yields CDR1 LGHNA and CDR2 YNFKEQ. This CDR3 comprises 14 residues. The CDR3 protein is CASSQEVTGGVGDF. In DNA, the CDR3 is TGTGCCAGCAGCCAAGAGGTTACGGGAGGGGTGGGGGACTTC.

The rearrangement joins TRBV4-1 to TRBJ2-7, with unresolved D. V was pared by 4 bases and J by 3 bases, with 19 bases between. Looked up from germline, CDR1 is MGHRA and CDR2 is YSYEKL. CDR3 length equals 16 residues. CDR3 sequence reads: CASSLSSVRSDYEQYF. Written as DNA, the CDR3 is TGCGCCAGCAGCCTCTCAAGCGTCCGGTCCGACTACGAGCAGTACTTC.

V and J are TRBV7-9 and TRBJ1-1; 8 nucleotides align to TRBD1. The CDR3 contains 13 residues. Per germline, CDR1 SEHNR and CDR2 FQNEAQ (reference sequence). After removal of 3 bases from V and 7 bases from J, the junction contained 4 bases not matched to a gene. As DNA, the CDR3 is TGTGCCAGCAGCTTCAGGGGGCATAGTGAAGCTTTCTTT. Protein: CASSFRGHSEAFF.

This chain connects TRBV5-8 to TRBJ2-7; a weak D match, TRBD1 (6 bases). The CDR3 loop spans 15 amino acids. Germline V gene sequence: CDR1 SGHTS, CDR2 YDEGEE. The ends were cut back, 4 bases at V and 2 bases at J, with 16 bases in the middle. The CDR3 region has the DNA TGTGCCAGCAGCCCCACAGGTGGGGGCACCTACGAGCAGTACTTC. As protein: CASSPTGGGTYEQYF.

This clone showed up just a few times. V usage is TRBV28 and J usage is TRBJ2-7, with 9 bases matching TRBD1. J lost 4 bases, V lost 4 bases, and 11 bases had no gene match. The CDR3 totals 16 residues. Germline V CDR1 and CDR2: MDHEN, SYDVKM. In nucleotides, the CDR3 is TGTGCCAGCAGTTCCCCCGGGACAGGGAGGCATTACGAGCAGTACTTC. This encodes CASSSPGTGRHYEQYF.

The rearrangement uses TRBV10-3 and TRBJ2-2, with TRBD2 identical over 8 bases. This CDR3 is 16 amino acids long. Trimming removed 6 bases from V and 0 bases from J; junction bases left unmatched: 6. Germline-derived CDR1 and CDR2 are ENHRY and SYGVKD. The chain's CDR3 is CAISGPGLANTGELFF. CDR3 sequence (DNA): TGTGCCATCAGCGGCCCGGGACTAGCGAACACCGGGGAGCTGTTTTTT.

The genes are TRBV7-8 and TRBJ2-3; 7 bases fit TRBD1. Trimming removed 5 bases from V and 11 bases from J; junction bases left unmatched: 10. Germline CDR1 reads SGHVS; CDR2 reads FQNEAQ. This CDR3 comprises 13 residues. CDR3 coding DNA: TGTGCCAGCAGCCTCGCACCCGGGACAGAGCAGTATTTT. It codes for CASSLAPGTEQYF.

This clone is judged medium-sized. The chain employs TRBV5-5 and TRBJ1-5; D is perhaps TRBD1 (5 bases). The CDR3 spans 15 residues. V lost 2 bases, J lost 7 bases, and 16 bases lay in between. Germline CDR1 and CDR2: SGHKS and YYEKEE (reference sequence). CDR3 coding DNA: TGTGCCAGCAGCTTTTGGGGCGATATCTCCCAGCCCCAGCATTTT. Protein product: CASSFWGDISQPQHF.

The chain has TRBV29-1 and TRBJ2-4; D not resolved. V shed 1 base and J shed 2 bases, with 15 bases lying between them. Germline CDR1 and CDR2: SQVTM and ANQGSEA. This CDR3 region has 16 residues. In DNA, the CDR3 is TGCAGCGTTGAAGTTCTCCCCACAGTCACCAAAAACATTCAGTACTTC. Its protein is CSVEVLPTVTKNIQYF.

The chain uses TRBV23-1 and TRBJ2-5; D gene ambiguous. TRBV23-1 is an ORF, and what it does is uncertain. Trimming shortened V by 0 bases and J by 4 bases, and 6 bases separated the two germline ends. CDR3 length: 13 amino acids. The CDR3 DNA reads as TGCGCCAGCAGTCAATCTAATCGAGAGACCCAGTACTTC. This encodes CASSQSNRETQYF.

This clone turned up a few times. The DNA for the CDR3 is TGTGCCAGTAGTATGGGACTAGCGGGGTCAGAGACCCAGTACTTC. This translates into CASSMGLAGSETQYF. The chain is built from TRBV19 and TRBJ2-5; 13 nucleotides match TRBD2. Losses at the gene ends were 3 bases for V and 4 bases for J; bases not matched to a gene: 2. The CDR3 extends over 15 amino acids. Germline lookup yields CDR1 LNHDA and CDR2 SQIVND (reference sequence).

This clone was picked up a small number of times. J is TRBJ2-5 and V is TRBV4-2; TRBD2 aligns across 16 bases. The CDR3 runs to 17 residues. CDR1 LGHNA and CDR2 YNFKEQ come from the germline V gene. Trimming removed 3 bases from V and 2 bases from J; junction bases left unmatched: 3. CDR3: CASSQGLAGGIQETQYF. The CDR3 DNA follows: TGTGCCAGCAGCCAGGGACTAGCGGGGGGGATTCAAGAGACCCAGTACTTC.

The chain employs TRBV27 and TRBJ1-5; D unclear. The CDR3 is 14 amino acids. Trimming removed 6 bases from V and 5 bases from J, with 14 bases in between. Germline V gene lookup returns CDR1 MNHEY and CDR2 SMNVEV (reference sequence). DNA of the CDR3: TGTGCCAGCAGCAGAAATCAGGAACATCAGCCCCAGCATTTT. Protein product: CASSRNQEHQPQHF.

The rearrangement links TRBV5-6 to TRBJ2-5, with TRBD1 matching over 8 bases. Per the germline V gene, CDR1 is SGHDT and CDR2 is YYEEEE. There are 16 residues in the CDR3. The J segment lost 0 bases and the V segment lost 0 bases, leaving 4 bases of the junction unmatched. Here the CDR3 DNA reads TGTGCCAGCAGCTTGGGCAGGGGGCTGTACCAAGAGACCCAGTACTTC. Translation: CASSLGRGLYQETQYF.

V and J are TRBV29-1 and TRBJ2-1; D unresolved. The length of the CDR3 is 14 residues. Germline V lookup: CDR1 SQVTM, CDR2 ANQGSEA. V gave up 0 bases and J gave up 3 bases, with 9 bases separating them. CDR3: CSVEEDGLYNEQFF. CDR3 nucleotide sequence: TGCAGCGTTGAAGAGGATGGGCTCTACAATGAGCAGTTCTTC.

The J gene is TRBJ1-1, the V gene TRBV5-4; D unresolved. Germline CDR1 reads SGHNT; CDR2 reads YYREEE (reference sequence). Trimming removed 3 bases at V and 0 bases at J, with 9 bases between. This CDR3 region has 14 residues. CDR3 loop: CASSSTPLNTEAFF. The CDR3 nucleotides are TGTGCCAGCAGCTCGACACCCTTGAACACTGAAGCTTTCTTT.

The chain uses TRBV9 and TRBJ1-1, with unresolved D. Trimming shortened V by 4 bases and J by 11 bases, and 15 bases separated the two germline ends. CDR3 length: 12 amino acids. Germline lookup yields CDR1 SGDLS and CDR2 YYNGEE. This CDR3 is CASSIGISGAFF. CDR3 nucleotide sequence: TGTGCCAGCAGCATAGGGATTTCAGGTGCTTTCTTT.

The chain's CDR3 is CAWSAENSPLHF. The CDR3 nucleotides are TGTGCCTGGAGTGCAGAAAATTCACCCCTCCACTTT. The V and J genes are TRBV30 and TRBJ1-6; D is uncertain. There are 12 residues in the CDR3. The germline CDR1 and CDR2 sequences are GTSNPN and SVGIG (reference sequence). Trimming took 1 base from V and 7 from J, leaving 5 bases between them.

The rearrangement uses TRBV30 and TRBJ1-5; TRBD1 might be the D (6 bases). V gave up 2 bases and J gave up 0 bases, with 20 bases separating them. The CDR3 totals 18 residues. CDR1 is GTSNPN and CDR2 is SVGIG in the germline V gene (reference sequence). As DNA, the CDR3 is TGTGCCTGGAGTAGGGGGGGATTGGCTTTGTATAGCAATCAGCCCCAGCATTTT. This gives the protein CAWSRGGLALYSNQPQHF.

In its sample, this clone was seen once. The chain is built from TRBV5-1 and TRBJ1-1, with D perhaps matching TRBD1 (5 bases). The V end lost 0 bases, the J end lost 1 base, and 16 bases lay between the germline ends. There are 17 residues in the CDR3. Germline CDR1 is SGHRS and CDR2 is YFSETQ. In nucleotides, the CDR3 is TGCGCCAGCAGCTTGGGGCCCCCCGGTGGGGCGAACACTGAAGCTTTCTTT. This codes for CASSLGPPGGANTEAFF.

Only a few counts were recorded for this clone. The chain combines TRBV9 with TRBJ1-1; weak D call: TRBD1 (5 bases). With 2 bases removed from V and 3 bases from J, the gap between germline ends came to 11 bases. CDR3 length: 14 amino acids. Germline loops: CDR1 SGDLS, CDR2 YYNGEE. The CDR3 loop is CASSVLAGDTEAFF. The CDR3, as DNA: TGTGCCAGCAGCGTTTTAGCGGGGGACACTGAAGCTTTCTTT. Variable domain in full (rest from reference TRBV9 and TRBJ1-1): DSGVTQTPKHLITATGQRVTLRCSPRSGDLSVYWYQQSLDQGLQFLIQYYNGEERAKGNILERFSAQQFPDLHSELNLSSLELGDSALYFCASSVLAGDTEAFFGQGTRLTVV.

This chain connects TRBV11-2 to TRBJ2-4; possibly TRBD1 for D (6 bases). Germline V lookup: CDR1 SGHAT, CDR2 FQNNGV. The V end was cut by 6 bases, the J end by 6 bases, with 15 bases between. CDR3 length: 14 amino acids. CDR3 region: CASSRELTGNIQYF. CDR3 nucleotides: TGTGCCAGCAGTCGCGAATTGACAGGAAACATTCAGTACTTC. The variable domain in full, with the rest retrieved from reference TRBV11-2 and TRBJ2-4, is EAGVAQSPRYKIIEKRQSVAFWCNPISGHATLYWYQQILGQGPKLLIQFQNNGVVDDSQLPKDRFSAERLKGVDSTLKIQPAKLEDSAVYLCASSRELTGNIQYFGAGTRLSVL.

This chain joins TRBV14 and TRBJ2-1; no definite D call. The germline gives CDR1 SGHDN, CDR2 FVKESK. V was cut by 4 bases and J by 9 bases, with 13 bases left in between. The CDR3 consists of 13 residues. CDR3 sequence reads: CASSPGGAREQFF. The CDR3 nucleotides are TGTGCCAGCAGCCCAGGTGGCGCTCGTGAGCAGTTCTTC.